This TCR beta chain is drawn from a study of T-cell memory formation after mild COVID-19 (dated by TCRdb to 2020 to 2022). Study-level background: TCR sequence clusters from the two donors were found to be largely donor specific. T-cell clones expanding and contracting after mild COVID-19 in a couple of donors were tracked by longitudinal TCRalpha and TCRbeta repertoire sequencing. The cohort was made up of two young adult volunteers, one female and one male, who were previously healthy.

This clonotype has only a few counts. What antigen it recognizes has not been identified. No quality values exist for individual bases; no much larger clone is one base distant. Sequencing was carried out with an Illumina NovaSeq 6000. Using 5'RACE with constant-segment primers, TCRalpha and TCRbeta cDNA libraries were constructed, with sample barcodes and unique molecular identifiers added in the process. Trizol reagent was used to extract RNA from every sample. The libraries were amplified in two PCR steps, and the second step added a second sample barcode and Illumina TruSeq adapters. The libraries were sequenced on an Illumina NovaSeq using 2 x 150 bp paired-end reads. On the authors' methods: Demultiplexing of reads and collapsing into UMI-guided consensus sequences were performed with migec v1.2.7. Using mixcr v2.1.11, UMI consensuses were aligned to TRA and TRB V and J templates and then assembled into clonotypes. Expanded or contracted clonotypes were those called significant by both edgeR and NoisET, with noise models trained on biological replicates. edgeR calls used a false discovery rate-adjusted p below 0.01 and a log2 fold-change threshold of 1. As an exploratory analysis of dynamics, max-normalized trajectories of the 1000 most abundant clonotypes were examined by PCA with hierarchical clustering. Separately sequenced CD4+ and CD8+ repertoires were used to assign the CD4 or CD8 phenotype of responding clones. The raw public data were reprocessed by TCRdb itself: fastp quality trimming at Q25, MiXCR clonotype calling, in-frame beta chains only. Under each unique CDR3 protein, matching rows form one entry showing the most common genes and DNA. The V and J calls, along with clone size, are taken from TCRdb and not from the paper's own processing. This sample gives about 140,000 distinct CDR3 sequences in total; approximately 25% of them show up just once. Around 24% of the sample lies in the top ten.

PBMCs were isolated by Ficoll-Paque density gradient centrifugation. Trimming takes 5 bases from V and 3 bases from J, and the germline ends sit 8 bases apart. Sequences SGHNT (CDR1) and YENEEA (CDR2) are obtained from the germline V gene. The CDR3, cysteine through phenylalanine, is 12 amino acids long. Only the CDR3 region is kept as DNA, spanning 36 bases read in frame from base 1. What the research found in general, with its limitations: Only two mild cases were covered by the study, and larger cohorts that include severe cases with pre-infection samples were considered necessary. Contracting CD4+ clones appeared mostly in the CM and EM memory subsets, whereas CD8+ clones were enriched in EMRA. The detection of some responding clones in pre-infection memory suggests that pre-existing cross-reactive memory T cells joined the SARS-CoV-2 response. The second-wave clones that peaked on day 37 were not confirmed to be SARS-CoV-2 specific. From day 15 to 85, contracting clones showed balanced CD4/CD8 phenotypes, whereas a second wave of clones that expanded from day 15 to 37 leaned towards CD4+.

The rearrangement joined TRBV11-3 to TRBJ2-7; no D gene can be assigned with confidence. Sequencing was done on a sample of PBMCs or a T cell subset sorted from them (not recorded which). The clonotype comes from an adult woman who had mild COVID-19 (a few samples of this study predate the infection). The sample titles of this study are shuffled in the database, so cell type and time point are left out; the donor was told from shared clones. The DNA sequence reads TGTGCCAGCAGCGATCCTAACTACGAGCAGTACTTC. This gives the protein CASSDPNYEQYF.